This T cell receptor beta chain emerged from a study of long-term antiretroviral therapy in people with HIV. Germline V lookup: CDR1 LGHNA, CDR2 YSLEER. CDR3 length: 13 amino acids. The germline V and J ends were trimmed by 0 bases and 2 bases, with 3 bases remaining between them. On this clone: Its antigen is not known.

At survey level, the immunoSEQ assay was run in its v3.0 version. Clones were read by immunoSEQ multiplex PCR, and TCRdb kept only the in-frame ones, dropping some. Of around 30,000 clones listed, about 94% were seen once; the top ten hold 2.5% to 3%. Findings and caveats of the study: Older ART regimens were possibly in use when the blood was collected between the mid-2000s and the late 2010s. Repertoires with HIV possessed tighter CDR3 length spans than those of controls. Pre-ART clonal expansion yielded clones that dominated the repertoire at all time points.

Treatment of all HIV participants took place in the United States. The material sequenced was unsorted PBMCs, taken 7.3 to 7.5 years after starting antiretroviral therapy. This TCR derives from a middle-aged man with HIV. The V and J genes are TRBV4-3 and TRBJ2-3, with D uncertain. The CDR3 coding sequence is TGCGCCAGCAGCCAAGACACCACAGATACGCAGTATTTT. This codes for CASSQDTTDTQYF.